Below are 21 T cell receptor beta chains sequenced from a single sample in a study of OX40 agonist ivuxolimab in advanced cancers. This table comes from immunoSEQ multiplex PCR, and its TCRdb copy is limited to in-frame clones, with some not included. Of roughly 48,000 clones listed, 79% were seen once; the top ten hold less than 2%. Sequenced material: CD4+ or CD8+ T cells sorted from blood, taken in a trial of the OX40 agonist ivuxolimab. All receptors derive from an adult with an advanced solid tumor such as melanoma, head and neck, liver or kidney cancer.

This clone is a singleton in its sample. The rearrangement links TRBV6-6 to TRBJ2-2; no firm D call. V was cut by 2 bases and J by 6 bases, with 4 bases left in between. This CDR3 is 12 amino acids long. Per germline, CDR1 MNHNY and CDR2 SVGAGI (reference sequence). In nucleotides, the CDR3 is TGTGCCAGCAGTTACATGGCCGGGGAGCTGTTTTTT. Translated, it gives CASSYMAGELFF.

The V gene is TRBV6-5, the J gene TRBJ2-7; the match to TRBD2 covers 10 bases. The CDR3 loop spans 14 amino acids. Germline V CDR1 and CDR2: MNHEY, SVGAGI. Trimming took 6 bases from V and 5 from J; bases not matched to a gene: 7. Here the CDR3 DNA reads TGTGCCAGCAGACCAGCGGGAGGGCCCCACGAGCAGTACTTC. Its protein is CASRPAGGPHEQYF.

This clone was observed once. The rearrangement links TRBV7-8 to TRBJ2-7; D gene uncertain. V lost 3 bases, J lost 1 base, and 10 bases lay in between. The CDR3 totals 14 residues. Germline V CDR1 and CDR2: SGHVS, FQNEAQ. Here the CDR3 reads CASSFSRFSYEQYF. CDR3 sequence (DNA): TGTGCCAGCAGCTTTTCGCGGTTTTCCTACGAGCAGTACTTC.

This clone was observed a handful of times. CDR3 coding DNA: TGTGCCAGCAGCCCCCTGGCGGGGTCAGATACGCAGTATTTT. Its translation is CASSPLAGSDTQYF. V usage is TRBV7-3 and J usage is TRBJ2-3; tentatively, D is TRBD2 (6 bases). Germline-derived CDR1 and CDR2 are SGHTA and FQGTGA. This CDR3 region has 14 residues. V was pared by 5 bases and J by 4 bases, with 13 bases between.

V usage is TRBV6-5 and J usage is TRBJ2-7; D perhaps matches TRBD1 (6 bases). The CDR3 is 14 residues long. Germline assignment: CDR1 MNHEY and CDR2 SVGAGI. V shed 5 bases and J shed 6 bases, with 17 bases lying between them. The CDR3, as DNA: TGTGCCAGCAGTCTACTCCCAGGGGAAGGCGAGCAGTACTTC. The encoded protein is CASSLLPGEGEQYF.

The CDR3 bases are TGCAGCGTGGGGTTTGGTGGGGCCAACGTCCTGACTTTC. Its protein is CSVGFGGANVLTF. V usage is TRBV29-1 and J usage is TRBJ2-6; D is uncertain. The germline V and J ends were trimmed by 6 bases and 3 bases, with 9 bases remaining between them. The germline CDR1 and CDR2 sequences are SQVTM and ANQGSEA. The CDR3 loop spans 13 amino acids.

This clone has just a few counts. The chain combines TRBV30 with TRBJ2-7; D is perhaps TRBD1 or TRBD2 (6 bases each). Germline values: CDR1 GTSNPN, CDR2 SVGIG (reference sequence). The V and J ends lost 0 bases and 0 bases respectively, with 15 bases between them. The CDR3 loop spans 16 amino acids. The CDR3, as DNA: TGTGCCTGGAGTGTACGGGGGCAAACTTACTCCTACGAGCAGTACTTC. As protein: CAWSVRGQTYSYEQYF.

The chain uses TRBV6-1 and TRBJ1-2; D perhaps matches TRBD1 (5 bases). This CDR3 region has 11 residues. With 6 bases removed from V and 6 bases from J, the gap between germline ends came to 8 bases. The germline CDR1 and CDR2 sequences are MNHNS and SASEGT. CDR3 protein: CASRRGDGYTF. The DNA for the CDR3 is TGTGCCAGCAGGCGGGGGGATGGCTACACCTTC.

V and J are TRBV7-9 and TRBJ2-2; D not resolved. The CDR3 spans 14 residues. V lost 2 bases and J lost 1, with 5 bases in between. Looked up from germline, CDR1 is SEHNR and CDR2 is FQNEAQ (reference sequence). The CDR3 loop reads CASSLNMNTGELFF. The CDR3 DNA reads as TGTGCCAGCAGCTTAAATATGAACACCGGGGAGCTGTTTTTT.

This clone was detected only a few times. The chain joins TRBV28 to TRBJ2-7, with TRBD1 matching 7 bases. The CDR3 runs to 15 residues. Germline V gives CDR1 MDHEN, CDR2 SYDVKM. V dropped 2 bases and J dropped 1; count of bases not matched to a gene: 5. The CDR3 loop is CASSLSGTDSYEQYF. The CDR3 region has the DNA TGTGCCAGCAGTTTAAGTGGGACAGATTCCTACGAGCAGTACTTC. Variable domain in full (rest from reference TRBV28 and TRBJ2-7): DVKVTQSSRYLVKRTGEKVFLECVQDMDHENMFWYRQDPGLGLRLIYFSYDVKMKEKGDIPEGYSVSREKKERFSLILESASTNQTSMYLCASSLSGTDSYEQYFGPGTRLTVT.

The genes are TRBV9 and TRBJ2-2; maybe TRBD2 (6 bases). Trimming removed 1 base at V and 3 bases at J, with 16 bases between. The CDR3 length is 17 residues. The germline V gene has CDR1 SGDLS and CDR2 YYNGEE. CDR3 residues: CASSVSWRGGYTGELFF. The DNA of the CDR3 is TGTGCCAGCAGCGTATCTTGGAGAGGAGGGTACACCGGGGAGCTGTTTTTT.

The V gene is TRBV7-2, the J gene TRBJ1-4; D is possibly TRBD1 (5 bases). The germline CDR1 and CDR2 sequences are SGHTA and FQGNSA. The length of the CDR3 is 14 residues. Trimming removed 7 bases from V and 7 bases from J, with 16 bases in between. For the CDR3, the DNA is TGTGCCAGCACCATGGGGAGGGGAGGTGAAAAACTGTTTTTT. Translating it yields CASTMGRGGEKLFF.

The chain joins TRBV2 to TRBJ1-4, with D possibly TRBD1 on 5 matching bases. Germline CDR1 SNHLY, CDR2 FYNNEI. This CDR3 has 13 residues. Trimming shortened V by 6 bases and J by 8 bases, and 13 bases separated the two germline ends. Written as DNA, the CDR3 is TGTGCCAGCAGGGGGACTTTGGGGGAAAAACTGTTTTTT. Protein sequence: CASRGTLGEKLFF. Combining the CDR3 with reference TRBV2 and TRBJ1-4 gives the whole variable domain EPEVTQTPSHQVTQMGQEVILRCVPISNHLYFYWYRQILGQKVEFLVSFYNNEISEKSEIFDDQFSVERPDGSNFTLKIRSTKLEDSAMYFCASRGTLGEKLFFGSGTQLSVL.

The V call is TRBV5-5, the J call TRBJ2-7; D is unresolved. This CDR3 has 15 residues. V gave up 0 bases and J gave up 3 bases, with 13 bases separating them. Germline V gene lookup returns CDR1 SGHKS and CDR2 YYEKEE (reference sequence). The CDR3 region is CASSLGSSPYYEQYF. CDR3 coding DNA: TGTGCCAGCAGCTTGGGGAGCTCACCTTACTACGAGCAGTACTTC.

The chain recombines TRBV6-5 with TRBJ2-3, with unresolved D. With 2 bases removed from V and 0 bases from J, the gap between germline ends came to 12 bases. The CDR3 is made up of 16 amino acids. The germline V gene has CDR1 MNHEY and CDR2 SVGAGI. CDR3 coding DNA: TGTGCCAGCAGTTACAGTATCGATTCTAGCACAGATACGCAGTATTTT. Its translation: CASSYSIDSSTDTQYF.

V gene TRBV7-9 combines with J gene TRBJ2-7, with D perhaps TRBD2 (6 bases). The germline CDR1 and CDR2 sequences are SEHNR and FQNEAQ (reference sequence). This CDR3 is built from 15 residues. V lost 4 bases and J 4 bases, leaving 17 bases between the germline ends. CDR3 DNA: TGTGCCAGCAGCTCCTTCCCCAGGGACTGGTACGAGCAGTACTTC. Translating gives CASSSFPRDWYEQYF.

The CDR3 loop is CASSWASGGYNEQFF. The CDR3 nucleotides are TGCGCCAGCAGCTGGGCTAGCGGGGGATACAATGAGCAGTTCTTC. The chain joins TRBV5-1 to TRBJ2-1, with 10 bases aligning to TRBD2. This CDR3 is 15 amino acids long. V lost 3 bases and J lost 4; bases outside the gene matches: 4. Per germline, CDR1 SGHRS and CDR2 YFSETQ.

This rearrangement joins TRBV6-5 to TRBJ2-7; D remains ambiguous. V lost 5 bases and J 1 base, leaving 9 bases between the germline ends. From germline, CDR1 is MNHEY and CDR2 SVGAGI. The CDR3 has 13 amino acids. The CDR3 protein is CASSGRVSYEQYF. DNA of the CDR3: TGTGCCAGCAGTGGAAGGGTATCCTACGAGCAGTACTTC.

J is TRBJ1-2 and V is TRBV11-2, with 8 bases fitting TRBD1. Germline-derived CDR1 and CDR2 are SGHAT and FQNNGV. J gave up 8 bases and V 5 bases, and 10 bases lay outside the gene matches. The CDR3 covers 14 residues. CDR3 sequence reads: CASSAQTGVGGYTF. The CDR3 region has the DNA TGTGCCAGCAGCGCTCAGACAGGGGTTGGAGGCTACACCTTC.

This clone has only a few counts. The rearrangement uses TRBV6-1 and TRBJ2-7; a possible D gene is TRBD2 (5 bases). V was trimmed by 7 bases and J by 3 bases, leaving 19 bases between them. From germline, CDR1 is MNHNS and CDR2 SASEGT. This CDR3 spans 15 amino acids. CDR3 DNA: TGTGCCAGCACCCTATCACGGGGTGGAGGCTACGAGCAGTACTTC. Translating gives CASTLSRGGGYEQYF.

This clone was observed a handful of times. The chain is built from TRBV7-9 and TRBJ1-1, with D unresolved. This CDR3 has 13 residues. Germline V lookup: CDR1 SEHNR, CDR2 FQNEAQ (reference sequence). Trimming removed 3 bases at V and 0 bases at J, with 5 bases between. CDR3 sequence (DNA): TGTGCCAGCAGCTTGGACCTGAACACTGAAGCTTTCTTT. It yields the protein CASSLDLNTEAFF.